The present TCR beta chain was sequenced within a study of T cell repertoires in cytomegalovirus infection. The germline V gene encodes CDR1 LNHNV and CDR2 YYDKDF (reference sequence). Trimming left V 1 base short and J 12 bases short, with 25 bases between. The CDR3 has 17 amino acids. This clonotype was seen repeatedly, ten times or more. One entry per CDR3 protein results from TCRdb running MiXCR on the reads. The sample lists over 450,000 distinct CDR3 sequences; approximately 11% were seen once. Sequenced input: PBMCs. The V gene is TRBV15, the J gene TRBJ1-5; no definite D call. The sequence was obtained from a human donor in good health (CMV status not recorded). Some clones in this sample may be carry-over from other donors' samples. CDR3 sequence reads: CATSRGIGLASPHGQHF. CDR3 DNA: TGTGCCACCAGCAGAGGGATTGGATTGGCCAGCCCCCATGGCCAGCATTTT.